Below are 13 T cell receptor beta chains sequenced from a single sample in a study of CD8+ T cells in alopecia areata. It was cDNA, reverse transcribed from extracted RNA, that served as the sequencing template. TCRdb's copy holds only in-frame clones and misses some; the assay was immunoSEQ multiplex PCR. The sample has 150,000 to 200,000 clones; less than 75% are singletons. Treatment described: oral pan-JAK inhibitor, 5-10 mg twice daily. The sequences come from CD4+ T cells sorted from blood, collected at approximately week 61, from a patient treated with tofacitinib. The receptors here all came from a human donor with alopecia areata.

CDR3 DNA sequence: TGCGCCAGCAGCCAAGTTGGACCAGGCAATACGAACATTCAGTACTTC. It codes for CASSQVGPGNTNIQYF. The rearrangement uses TRBV4-1 and TRBJ2-4; D gene uncertain. V lost 1 base and J lost 7, with 17 bases in between. In germline, CDR1 is MGHRA, CDR2 YSYEKL. CDR3 length: 16 residues.

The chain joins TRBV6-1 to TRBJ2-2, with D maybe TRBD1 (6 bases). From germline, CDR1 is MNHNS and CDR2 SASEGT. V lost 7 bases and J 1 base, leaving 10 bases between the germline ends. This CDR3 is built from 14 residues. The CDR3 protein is CASTLTGNTGELFF. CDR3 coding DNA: TGTGCCAGCACCCTGACAGGGAACACCGGGGAGCTGTTTTTT.

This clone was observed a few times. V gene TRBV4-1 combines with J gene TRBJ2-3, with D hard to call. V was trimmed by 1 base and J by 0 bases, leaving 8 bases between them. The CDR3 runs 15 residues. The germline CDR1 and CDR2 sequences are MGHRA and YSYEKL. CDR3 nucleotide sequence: TGCGCCAGCAGCCAAGTCCATTCTAGCACAGATACGCAGTATTTT. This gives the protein CASSQVHSSTDTQYF.

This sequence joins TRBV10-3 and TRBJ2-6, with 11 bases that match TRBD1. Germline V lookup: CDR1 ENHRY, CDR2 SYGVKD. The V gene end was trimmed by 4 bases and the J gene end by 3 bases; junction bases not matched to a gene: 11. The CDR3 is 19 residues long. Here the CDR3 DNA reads TGTGCCATCAGTGCGCCCTTGTCGGACAGGGGGCTTGGGGCCAACGTCCTGACTTTC. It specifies CAISAPLSDRGLGANVLTF.

The CDR3 loop is CASSQETLGAGGTYEQYF. The CDR3 DNA reads as TGCGCCAGCAGCCAAGAAACTCTAGGTGCAGGGGGCACCTACGAGCAGTACTTC. J is TRBJ2-7 and V is TRBV4-1; 8 positions match TRBD1. V was clipped by 0 bases and J by 2 bases; unmatched bases: 12. The germline CDR1 and CDR2 sequences are MGHRA and YSYEKL. The CDR3 runs 18 residues.

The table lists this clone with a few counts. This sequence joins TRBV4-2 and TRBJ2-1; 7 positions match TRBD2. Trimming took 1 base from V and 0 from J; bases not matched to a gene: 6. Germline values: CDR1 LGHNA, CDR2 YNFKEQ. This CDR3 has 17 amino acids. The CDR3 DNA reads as TGTGCCAGCAGCCAAGGCCCAGCGGGGAGCTCCTACAATGAGCAGTTCTTC. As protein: CASSQGPAGSSYNEQFF.

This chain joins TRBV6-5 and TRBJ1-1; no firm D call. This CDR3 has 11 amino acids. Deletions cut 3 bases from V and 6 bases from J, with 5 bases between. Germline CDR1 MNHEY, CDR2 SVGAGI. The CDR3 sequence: CASSYLSEAFF. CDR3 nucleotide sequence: TGTGCCAGCAGTTATTTATCTGAAGCTTTCTTT.

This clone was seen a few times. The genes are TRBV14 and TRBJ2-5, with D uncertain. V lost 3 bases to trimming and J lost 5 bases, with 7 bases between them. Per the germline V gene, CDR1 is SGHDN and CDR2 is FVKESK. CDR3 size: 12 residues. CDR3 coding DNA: TGTGCCAGCAGCCAGTTTGGTGAGACCCAGTACTTC. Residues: CASSQFGETQYF.

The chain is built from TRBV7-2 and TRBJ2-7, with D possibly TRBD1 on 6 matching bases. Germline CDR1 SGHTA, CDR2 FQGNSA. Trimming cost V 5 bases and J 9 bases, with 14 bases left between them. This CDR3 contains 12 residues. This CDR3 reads CASSRDNLRQYF. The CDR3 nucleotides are TGTGCCAGCAGCCGGGACAACCTCAGGCAGTACTTC.

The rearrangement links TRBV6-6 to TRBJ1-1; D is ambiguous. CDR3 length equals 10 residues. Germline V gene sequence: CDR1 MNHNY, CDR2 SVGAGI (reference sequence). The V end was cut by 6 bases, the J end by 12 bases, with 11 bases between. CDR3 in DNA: TGTGCCAGCAGCAAGGTCGAGACTTTCTTT. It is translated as CASSKVETFF.

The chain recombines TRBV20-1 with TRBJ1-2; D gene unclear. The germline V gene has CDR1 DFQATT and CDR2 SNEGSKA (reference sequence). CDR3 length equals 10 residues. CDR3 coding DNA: TGCAGGACGGACGGCTATGGCTACACCTTC. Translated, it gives CRTDGYGYTF.

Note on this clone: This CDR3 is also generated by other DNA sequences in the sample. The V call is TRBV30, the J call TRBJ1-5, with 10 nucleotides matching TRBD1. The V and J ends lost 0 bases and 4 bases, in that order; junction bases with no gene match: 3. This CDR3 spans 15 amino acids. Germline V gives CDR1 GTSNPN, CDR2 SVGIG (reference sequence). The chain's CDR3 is CAWSVRDRGNQPQHF. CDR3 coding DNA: TGTGCCTGGAGTGTCCGGGACAGGGGTAATCAGCCCCAGCATTTT.

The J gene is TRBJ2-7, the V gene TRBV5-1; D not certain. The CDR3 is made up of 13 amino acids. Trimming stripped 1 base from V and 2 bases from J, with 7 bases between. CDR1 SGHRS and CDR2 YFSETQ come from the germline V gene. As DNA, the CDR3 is TGCGCCAGCAGCTTGACCCATACCTACGAGCAGTACTTC. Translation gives CASSLTHTYEQYF.